A single sample is the source of the 27 T cell receptor beta chains below, sequenced in a study of vaccination and CD4 T cells after COVID-19 (dated by TCRdb to 2022 to 2024). Receptors were amplified or captured by PCR. Sequencing used an Illumina iSeq 100. At the Johns Hopkins FTIC core, DNA from the cultured CD4+ T cells underwent TCR sequencing with the Oncomine TCR Beta short-read assay. Using fastp at Q25 and MiXCR, TCRdb reprocessed the public reads and kept productive beta chains. Identical CDR3 proteins give one entry, which carries the most common genes and DNA. This sample comprises about 19,000 distinct CDR3 sequences, around 56% of them detected only once. Jointly, the top ten make up approximately 8% of the sample. The meaning of the sample's treatment or condition label: 10-day PBMC culture with coronavirus spike peptide pools or control peptides (ViraFEST assay). The antigens for these receptors are not known.

Material: CD4+ T cells from blood, cultured in vitro. The origin of the receptors is a human donor who had recovered from COVID-19.

This clonotype was picked up a small number of times. This chain connects TRBV5-1 to TRBJ2-2, with D possibly TRBD2 on 6 matching bases. From germline, CDR1 is SGHRS and CDR2 YFSETQ. The CDR3 runs to 12 residues. Deletions cut 5 bases from V and 4 bases from J, with 6 bases between. The DNA for the CDR3 is TGCGCCAGCAGGGGAGGCACCGGGGAGCTGTTTTTT. Translated, it gives CASRGGTGELFF. Variable domain in full (rest from reference TRBV5-1 and TRBJ2-2): KAGVTQTPRYLIKTRGQQVTLSCSPISGHRSVSWYQQTPGQGLQFLFEYFSETQRNKGNFPGRFSGRQFSNSRSEMNVSTLELGDSALYLCASRGGTGELFFGEGSRLTVL.

The V gene is TRBV10-3, the J gene TRBJ2-2; D not certain. This CDR3 has 15 residues. In germline, CDR1 is ENHRY, CDR2 SYGVKD. Trimming stripped 4 bases from V and 1 base from J, with 10 bases between. As DNA, the CDR3 is TGTGCCATCAGTGTGGGCGCCATGAACACCGGGGAGCTGTTTTTT. It translates to CAISVGAMNTGELFF.

Only a few counts were recorded for this clonotype. The rearrangement uses TRBV10-3 and TRBJ2-1; D is uncertain. CDR3 length equals 15 residues. In germline, CDR1 is ENHRY, CDR2 SYGVKD. The V and J ends lost 4 bases and 0 bases respectively, with 10 bases between them. CDR3 protein: CAISGKRVSYNEQFF. The CDR3, as DNA: TGTGCCATCAGTGGAAAGCGAGTCTCCTACAATGAGCAGTTCTTC.

CDR3 sequence (DNA): TGCGCCAGCAGCTCTCAGGGTACCTACGAGCAGTACTTC. Its translation: CASSSQGTYEQYF. The chain has TRBV5-1 and TRBJ2-7; TRBD1 is a possible D gene (5 bases). Trimming took 3 bases from V and 2 from J, leaving 9 bases between them. This CDR3 spans 13 amino acids. Germline V gene data show CDR1 as SGHRS and CDR2 as YFSETQ.

The chain employs TRBV20-1 and TRBJ2-3, with 7 bases matching TRBD2. This CDR3 spans 15 amino acids. The germline CDR1 and CDR2 sequences are DFQATT and SNEGSKA (reference sequence). Trimming took 0 bases from V and 6 from J; bases not matched to a gene: 9. As DNA, the CDR3 is TGCAGTGCTAGAGATCGGGGGAGGGCCACGGATACGCAGTATTTT. Translated: CSARDRGRATDTQYF.

The V gene is TRBV4-2, the J gene TRBJ2-7; possibly TRBD2 for D (6 bases). From germline, CDR1 is LGHNA and CDR2 YNFKEQ. The CDR3 contains 15 residues. Trimming removed 1 base at V and 0 bases at J, with 10 bases between. The DNA of the CDR3 is TGTGCCAGCAGCCAAGTGTTCGGGAGCTCCTACGAGCAGTACTTC. It encodes CASSQVFGSSYEQYF.

This rearrangement joins TRBV29-1 to TRBJ2-5; no definite D call. The V gene's germline CDR1 is SQVTM and CDR2 ANQGSEA. V was pared by 4 bases and J by 1 base, with 7 bases between. There are 12 residues in the CDR3. The CDR3 nucleotides are TGCAGCGTTGTAGTCAGCCAAGAGACCCAGTACTTC. Its protein product is CSVVVSQETQYF.

This clonotype was observed a few times. The chain uses TRBV15 and TRBJ2-7; TRBD1 matches 7 bases. The CDR3 totals 14 residues. The germline CDR1 and CDR2 sequences are LNHNV and YYDKDF (reference sequence). The ends lost 4 bases at V and 5 bases at J; junction bases unmatched: 8. The CDR3 DNA reads as TGTGCCACCAGCACAATAGACAGGGCCGACGAGCAGTACTTC. Its protein product is CATSTIDRADEQYF.

V and J are TRBV28 and TRBJ2-1; 13 nucleotides agree with TRBD2. This CDR3 is 16 amino acids long. Germline V gene data show CDR1 as MDHEN and CDR2 as SYDVKM. V shed 10 bases, J shed 9 bases, and the junction held 15 bases outside the gene matches. CDR3 sequence reads: CATTVGGLAGEFEQFF. The CDR3 DNA sequence: TGTGCCACCACAGTGGGCGGACTAGCGGGAGAATTTGAGCAGTTCTTC.

The rearrangement uses TRBV30 and TRBJ1-6; D might be TRBD1 (6 bases). V was trimmed by 3 bases and J by 9 bases, leaving 24 bases between them. CDR1 and CDR2 (germline): GTSNPN, SVGIG (reference sequence). CDR3 length: 17 residues. CDR3 coding DNA: TGTGCCTGGAGCGAAAAGGGGACCCGTGGGGGGGCTTCACCCCTCCACTTT. This codes for CAWSEKGTRGGASPLHF.

This clonotype has just a few counts. The rearrangement links TRBV11-3 to TRBJ1-2; 8 bases match TRBD1. Germline CDR1 is SGHNT and CDR2 is YENEEA. V was clipped by 0 bases and J by 6 bases; unmatched bases: 6. The CDR3 spans 15 residues. CDR3 nucleotide sequence: TGTGCCAGCAGCTTAGAGAACAGGGGGGGAGATGGCTACACCTTC. Translating it yields CASSLENRGGDGYTF.

This clonotype was picked up a small number of times. The rearrangement uses TRBV24-1 and TRBJ2-3, with no clear D. V lost 5 bases and J lost 1, with 6 bases in between. CDR1 is KGHDR and CDR2 is SFDVKD in the germline V gene. CDR3 length equals 13 residues. The CDR3 sequence is CATSGGGTDTQYF. Here the CDR3 DNA reads TGTGCCACCAGTGGTGGTGGCACAGATACGCAGTATTTT.

The chain recombines TRBV28 with TRBJ1-1, with 12 bases aligning to TRBD1. Trimming cost V 6 bases and J 6 bases; bases outside gene matches: 5. Germline CDR1 and CDR2: MDHEN and SYDVKM. This CDR3 region has 14 residues. This chain's CDR3 is CASRRGQGASEAFF. The DNA of the CDR3 is TGTGCCAGCAGACGGGGACAGGGGGCGTCTGAAGCTTTCTTT.

This sequence joins TRBV5-4 and TRBJ1-1; D remains ambiguous. Trimming took 0 bases from V and 0 from J, leaving 12 bases between them. Germline CDR1 SGHNT, CDR2 YYREEE (reference sequence). This CDR3 comprises 16 residues. CDR3 DNA: TGTGCCAGCAGCTTGGGTCTCCGGTCCCTGAACACTGAAGCTTTCTTT. Translating gives CASSLGLRSLNTEAFF. Looking up the rest from reference TRBV5-4 and TRBJ1-1 gives the full variable domain: ETGVTQSPTHLIKTRGQQVTLRCSSQSGHNTVSWYQQALGQGPQFIFQYYREEENGRGNFPPRFSGLQFPNYSSELNVNALELDDSALYLCASSLGLRSLNTEAFFGQGTRLTVV.

The CDR3 sequence: CASSSDAGGGTDTQYF. The DNA for the CDR3 is TGTGCCAGCAGCTCTGACGCGGGCGGCGGCACAGATACGCAGTATTTT. V and J are TRBV7-3 and TRBJ2-3, with TRBD2 as a possible D gene (5 bases). CDR3 length: 16 residues. The germline V and J ends were trimmed by 4 bases and 1 base, with 15 bases remaining between them. Per the germline V gene, CDR1 is SGHTA and CDR2 is FQGTGA.

The rearrangement joins TRBV6-1 to TRBJ2-7; D may be TRBD1 or TRBD2 (5 bases each). V dropped 0 bases and J dropped 4 bases, with 13 bases sitting between them. Germline CDR1 MNHNS, CDR2 SASEGT. There are 15 residues in the CDR3. CDR3 protein: CASSEAGVALYEQYF. Written as DNA, the CDR3 is TGTGCCAGCAGTGAAGCGGGGGTAGCGTTATACGAGCAGTACTTC.

CDR3 DNA: TGCGCCAGCAGGGCTACCGGGACAGGGCATAGAGATACGCAGTATTTT. Translating it yields CASRATGTGHRDTQYF. The J gene is TRBJ2-3, the V gene TRBV10-2; 9 positions agree with TRBD1. With V trimmed by 6 bases and J by 5 bases, 12 bases remained unmatched. The CDR3 contains 16 residues. Germline CDR1 and CDR2: WSHSY and SAAADI.

This clonotype was seen more than once but under ten times. The rearrangement links TRBV4-2 to TRBJ1-5, with D possibly being TRBD1 (5 bases). V lost 2 bases and J 4 bases, leaving 12 bases between the germline ends. The CDR3 is made up of 15 amino acids. The germline V gene encodes CDR1 LGHNA and CDR2 YNFKEQ. The DNA of the CDR3 is TGTGCCAGCAGCCAAAATCAGGGTCAGAATCAGCCCCAGCATTTT. Its protein is CASSQNQGQNQPQHF.

The V and J genes are TRBV29-1 and TRBJ1-2; D may be TRBD1 (6 bases). The CDR3 is 16 residues long. Germline values: CDR1 SQVTM, CDR2 ANQGSEA. With 1 base removed from V and 4 bases from J, the gap between germline ends came to 19 bases. This CDR3 reads CSVEGAGTSGSYGYTF. As DNA, the CDR3 is TGCAGCGTTGAAGGGGCTGGGACATCTGGCTCCTATGGCTACACCTTC.

The J gene is TRBJ2-1, the V gene TRBV27; 10 bases fit TRBD2. Trimming at V came to 4 bases and at J to 5 bases, leaving 8 bases not matched to a gene. The CDR3 has 16 residues. CDR1 MNHEY and CDR2 SMNVEV come from the germline V gene (reference sequence). The CDR3 loop reads CASSSPGLAGDNEQFF. CDR3 DNA: TGTGCCAGCAGTTCCCCGGGGCTAGCGGGAGACAATGAGCAGTTCTTC.

The chain employs TRBV6-1 and TRBJ1-1, with D unclear. The CDR3 contains 13 residues. The V gene's germline CDR1 is MNHNS and CDR2 SASEGT. The germline V and J ends were trimmed by 7 bases and 3 bases, with 12 bases remaining between them. The CDR3 region has the DNA TGTGCCAGCAATACGTTTCCCGACACTGAAGCTTTCTTT. The encoded protein is CASNTFPDTEAFF.

V and J are TRBV2 and TRBJ1-5; D not resolved. Germline V gene sequence: CDR1 SNHLY, CDR2 FYNNEI. The CDR3 length is 15 residues. The V end was cut by 7 bases, the J end by 0 bases, with 13 bases between. The CDR3 is CASIGPVFSNQPQHF. The CDR3 region has the DNA TGTGCCAGCATCGGCCCCGTTTTTAGCAATCAGCCCCAGCATTTT.

The chain couples TRBV30 to TRBJ2-7, with D perhaps matching TRBD2 (6 bases). Trimming removed 0 bases from V and 1 base from J, with 10 bases in between. The CDR3 runs 14 residues. Germline CDR1 GTSNPN, CDR2 SVGIG (reference sequence). The DNA for the CDR3 is TGTGCCTGGAGTGTAGGCGGGGTATCCTACGAGCAGTACTTC. This sequence encodes CAWSVGGVSYEQYF.

Only a few counts were recorded for this clonotype. The chain combines TRBV2 with TRBJ2-2; D not certain. The CDR3 runs to 15 residues. Deletions cut 6 bases from V and 7 bases from J, with 18 bases between. Looked up from germline, CDR1 is SNHLY and CDR2 is FYNNEI. The CDR3 here is CASRELIGRFGELFF. In nucleotides, the CDR3 is TGTGCCAGCAGAGAACTTATCGGTCGCTTCGGGGAGCTGTTTTTT.

The J gene is TRBJ1-5, the V gene TRBV15; a possible D gene is TRBD1 (5 bases). Germline assignment: CDR1 LNHNV and CDR2 YYDKDF (reference sequence). CDR3 length: 15 amino acids. The V gene lost 1 base and the J gene lost 3 bases, with 10 bases spanning the gap. This CDR3 reads CATSRGGGDNQPQHF. The CDR3 DNA reads TGTGCCACCAGCAGAGGAGGAGGGGACAATCAGCCCCAGCATTTT.

This clonotype came up a few times. The chain joins TRBV6-1 to TRBJ2-2, with TRBD2 identical over 12 bases. This CDR3 has 15 residues. CDR1 and CDR2 from the germline V gene are MNHNS and SASEGT. V lost 7 bases and J lost 8; bases outside the gene matches: 8. In nucleotides, the CDR3 is TGTGCCAGCACTCGGCTAGCGGGAGGGTCGGGGGAGCTGTTTTTT. Its protein is CASTRLAGGSGELFF.

The chain joins TRBV18 to TRBJ1-2; D not certain. Germline values: CDR1 KGHSH, CDR2 LQKENI. CDR3 length: 15 residues. V shed 2 bases and J shed 9 bases, with 19 bases lying between them. The DNA for the CDR3 is TGTGCCAGCTCACCAGCAGGCTCCGGGAGCTCTAGCTACACCTTC. This translates into CASSPAGSGSSSYTF.